A single T cell receptor (beta chain) is shown here with its context. The data were produced by immunoSEQ multiplex PCR, yet TCRdb's version contains in-frame clones alone and is incomplete. The data show approximately 360,000 clones, roughly 90% seen once. This CDR3 contains 12 residues. With 6 bases removed from V and 5 bases from J, the gap between germline ends came to 10 bases. The germline V gene has CDR1 SGHVS and CDR2 FQNEAQ. These data originate in a study of blood T cell repertoires in COVID-19. The origin of this receptor is a woman aged 25 to 39 with acute COVID-19. This rearrangement joins TRBV7-8 to TRBJ2-5; no firm D call. Source material: PBMCs or T cells enriched from blood (not recorded which). The CDR3 here is CASSPEPETQYF. The CDR3 nucleotides read TGTGCCAGCAGTCCCGAGCCCGAGACCCAGTACTTC.